The 9 T cell receptor beta chains in this list originate from one sample, sequenced in a study of breast tumors, draining lymph nodes, adjacent tissues. Axillary draining lymph nodes of breast cancer patients supplied the node samples. TCRdb redid the calling of the multiplex PCR reads with MiXCR, one entry per CDR3 protein. The repertoire holds 150,000 to 200,000 distinct CDR3 sequences, with 33% as singletons. Sequenced sample: axillary lymph node tissue. Receptors were obtained from a female donor with breast cancer. Some clones in this sample may be carry-over from other donors' samples.

This clonotype was counted many times. This chain uses TRBV11-3 with TRBJ2-5; D perhaps matches TRBD2 (5 bases). This CDR3 spans 14 amino acids. V gave up 1 base and J gave up 7 bases, with 13 bases separating them. Germline lookup yields CDR1 SGHNT and CDR2 YENEEA. CDR3 in DNA: TGTGCCAGCAGCTTAGCGGCGGCCGAGGGGACCCAGTACTTC. Protein: CASSLAAAEGTQYF.

In its sample, this clonotype was seen many times. The chain is built from TRBV11-3 and TRBJ1-2; TRBD1 matches 7 bases. The germline CDR1 and CDR2 sequences are SGHNT and YENEEA. V shed 4 bases, J shed 5 bases, and the junction held 28 bases outside the gene matches. This CDR3 contains 21 residues. CDR3 DNA: TGTGCCAGCAGCTCAGGATGGCAAACCCCATCGCAGAGACAGGGACTGTATGGCTACACCTTC. It yields the protein CASSSGWQTPSQRQGLYGYTF.

V and J are TRBV28 and TRBJ2-1, with D perhaps matching TRBD2 (6 bases). V lost 7 bases, J lost 2 bases, and 12 bases lay in between. This CDR3 comprises 14 residues. CDR1 MDHEN and CDR2 SYDVKM come from the germline V gene. The CDR3 DNA is TGTGCCAGCACTGTCGGGGGTGCCTACAATGAGCAGTTCTTC. Protein: CASTVGGAYNEQFF.

Only a few counts were recorded for this clonotype. The chain carries TRBV7-9 and TRBJ1-1; D unclear. Trimming shortened V by 0 bases and J by 5 bases, and 10 bases separated the two germline ends. The CDR3 runs 14 residues. Germline V gene lookup returns CDR1 SEHNR and CDR2 FQNEAQ (reference sequence). The CDR3 bases are TGTGCCAGCAGCTTAGCGGAGGGAAGGACTGAAGCTTTCTTT. Translation gives CASSLAEGRTEAFF.

About this clonotype: One end of the junction fails to match germline, which may point to a read error. The chain joins TRBV9 to TRBJ2-3; 10 nucleotides align to TRBD1. The CDR3 spans 16 residues. From germline, CDR1 is SGDLS and CDR2 YYNGEE. CDR3 nucleotides: TGTGCCAGCAGTGTAGAGGGACAGGGGAGCACAGATACGCAGTATTTT. It translates to CASSVEGQGSTDTQYF.

Only a few counts were recorded for this clonotype. The genes are TRBV11-3 and TRBJ1-1; D not certain. The germline V gene has CDR1 SGHNT and CDR2 YENEEA. The CDR3 extends over 14 amino acids. V was cut by 9 bases and J by 0 bases, with 14 bases left in between. The CDR3 protein is CASMLGRMNTEAFF. The CDR3 nucleotides are TGTGCCAGTATGCTTGGGAGGATGAACACTGAAGCTTTCTTT.

This clonotype was counted ten times or more. The rearrangement joins TRBV7-3 to TRBJ2-1, with 7 bases that match TRBD2. The CDR3 loop spans 14 amino acids. From germline, CDR1 is SGHTA and CDR2 FQGTGA. After removal of 2 bases from V and 7 bases from J, the junction contained 5 bases not matched to a gene. CDR3 in DNA: TGTGCCAGCAGCTTAGAAGTTAGCGGGAATGAGCAGTTCTTC. Translation gives CASSLEVSGNEQFF.

This clonotype showed up just a few times. The chain carries TRBV6-5 and TRBJ1-2; D possibly corresponds to TRBD1 (5 bases). The CDR3 totals 15 residues. The germline gives CDR1 MNHEY, CDR2 SVGAGI. V gave up 6 bases and J gave up 7 bases, with 21 bases separating them. CDR3 amino acids: CASRLLLGGASGYTF. DNA for the CDR3: TGTGCCAGCAGATTATTATTGGGAGGGGCGTCTGGCTACACCTTC.

The J gene is TRBJ2-7, the V gene TRBV10-2; the match to TRBD1 covers 12 bases. Trimming took 7 bases from V and 1 from J; bases not matched to a gene: 8. Germline-derived CDR1 and CDR2 are WSHSY and SAAADI. The CDR3 length is 16 residues. CDR3 DNA: TGCGCCAGCACCTTCGGGACAGGGGGCTATTCCTACGAGCAGTACTTC. Translating gives CASTFGTGGYSYEQYF.